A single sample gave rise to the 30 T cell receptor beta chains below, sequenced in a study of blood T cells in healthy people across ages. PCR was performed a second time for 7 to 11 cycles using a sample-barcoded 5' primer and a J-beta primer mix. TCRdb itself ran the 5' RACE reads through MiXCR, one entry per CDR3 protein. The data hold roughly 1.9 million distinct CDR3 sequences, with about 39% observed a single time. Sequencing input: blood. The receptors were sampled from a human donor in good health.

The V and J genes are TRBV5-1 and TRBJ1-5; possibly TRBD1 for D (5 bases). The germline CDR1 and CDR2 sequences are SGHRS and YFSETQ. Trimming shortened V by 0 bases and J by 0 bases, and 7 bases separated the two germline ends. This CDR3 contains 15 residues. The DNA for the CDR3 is TGCGCCAGCAGCTTGGAGACAGTTAGCAATCAGCCCCAGCATTTT. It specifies CASSLETVSNQPQHF.

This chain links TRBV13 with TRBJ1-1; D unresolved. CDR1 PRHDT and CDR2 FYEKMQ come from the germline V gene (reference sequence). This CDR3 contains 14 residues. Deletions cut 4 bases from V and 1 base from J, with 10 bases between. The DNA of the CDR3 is TGTGCCAGCAGCTCCGGGGTTCCGAACACTGAAGCTTTCTTT. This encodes CASSSGVPNTEAFF.

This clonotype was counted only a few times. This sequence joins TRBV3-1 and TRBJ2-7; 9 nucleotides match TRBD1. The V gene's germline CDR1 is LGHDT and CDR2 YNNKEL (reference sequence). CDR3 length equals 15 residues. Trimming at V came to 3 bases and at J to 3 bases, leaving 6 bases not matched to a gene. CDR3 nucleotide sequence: TGTGCCAGCAGCCATCTTGGGACAGGGAACTACGAGCAGTACTTC. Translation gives CASSHLGTGNYEQYF.

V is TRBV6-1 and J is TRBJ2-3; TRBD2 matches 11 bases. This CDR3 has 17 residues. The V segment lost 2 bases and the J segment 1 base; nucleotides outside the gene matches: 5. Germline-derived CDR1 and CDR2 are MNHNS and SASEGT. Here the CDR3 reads CASSETSGGGGTDTQYF. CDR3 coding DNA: TGTGCCAGCAGTGAAACTAGCGGGGGAGGTGGCACAGATACGCAGTATTTT.

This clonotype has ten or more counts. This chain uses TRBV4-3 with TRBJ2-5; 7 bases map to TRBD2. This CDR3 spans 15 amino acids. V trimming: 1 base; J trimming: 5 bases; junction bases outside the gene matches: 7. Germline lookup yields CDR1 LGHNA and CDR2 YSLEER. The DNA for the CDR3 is TGCGCCAGCAGCCAAGGACTTAGGGGAGGGGAGACCCAGTACTTC. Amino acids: CASSQGLRGGETQYF.

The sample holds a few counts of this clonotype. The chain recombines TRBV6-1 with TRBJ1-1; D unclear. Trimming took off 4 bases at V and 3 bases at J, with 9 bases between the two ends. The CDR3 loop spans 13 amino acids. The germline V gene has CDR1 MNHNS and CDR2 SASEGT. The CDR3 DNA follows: TGTGCCAGCAGTGCCTCTGGGGACACTGAAGCTTTCTTT. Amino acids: CASSASGDTEAFF.

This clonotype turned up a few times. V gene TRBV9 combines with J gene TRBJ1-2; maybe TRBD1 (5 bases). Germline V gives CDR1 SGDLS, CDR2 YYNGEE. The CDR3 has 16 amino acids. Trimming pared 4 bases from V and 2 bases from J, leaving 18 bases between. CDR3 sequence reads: CASSSSPGGRNYGYTF. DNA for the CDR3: TGTGCCAGCAGCTCTTCCCCCGGGGGTCGAAACTATGGCTACACCTTC.

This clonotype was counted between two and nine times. Written as DNA, the CDR3 is TGTGCCAGCAGCCAAGATGGGATTGGTAGCGGACTCACAGATACGCAGTATTTT. This encodes CASSQDGIGSGLTDTQYF. The chain joins TRBV4-2 to TRBJ2-3; a weak D match, TRBD2 (6 bases). Germline CDR1 LGHNA, CDR2 YNFKEQ. V was cut by 0 bases and J by 2 bases, with 18 bases left in between. The CDR3 is made up of 18 amino acids.

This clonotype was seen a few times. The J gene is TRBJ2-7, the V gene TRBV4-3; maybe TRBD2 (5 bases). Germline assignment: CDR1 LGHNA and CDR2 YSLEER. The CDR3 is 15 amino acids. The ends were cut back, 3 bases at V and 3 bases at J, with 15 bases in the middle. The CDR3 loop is CASSHLPAGNYEQYF. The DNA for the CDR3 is TGCGCCAGCAGCCACCTACCGGCCGGGAACTACGAGCAGTACTTC.

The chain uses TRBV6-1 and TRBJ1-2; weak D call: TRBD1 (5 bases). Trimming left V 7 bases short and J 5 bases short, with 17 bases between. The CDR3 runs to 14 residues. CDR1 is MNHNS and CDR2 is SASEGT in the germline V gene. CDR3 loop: CASTPLGGDYGYTF. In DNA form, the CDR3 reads TGTGCCAGCACTCCCCTGGGGGGGGATTATGGCTACACCTTC.

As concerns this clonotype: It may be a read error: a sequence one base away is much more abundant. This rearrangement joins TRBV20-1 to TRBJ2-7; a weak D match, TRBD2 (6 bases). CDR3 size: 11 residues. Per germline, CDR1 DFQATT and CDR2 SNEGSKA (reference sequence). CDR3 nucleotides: TGCAGTGCTAGGGAGGACTACGAGCGGTACTTC. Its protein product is CSAREDYERYF.

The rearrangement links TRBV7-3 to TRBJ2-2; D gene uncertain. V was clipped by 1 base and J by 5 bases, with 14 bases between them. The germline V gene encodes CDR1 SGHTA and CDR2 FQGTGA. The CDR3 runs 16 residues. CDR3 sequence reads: CASSLKFTARTGELFF. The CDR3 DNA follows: TGTGCCAGCAGCTTAAAGTTTACAGCCCGTACCGGGGAGCTGTTTTTT. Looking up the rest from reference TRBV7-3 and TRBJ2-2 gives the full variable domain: GAGVSQTPSNKVTEKGKYVELRCDPISGHTALYWYRQSLGQGPEFLIYFQGTGAADDSGLPNDRFFAVRPEGSVSTLKIQRTERGDSAVYLCASSLKFTARTGELFFGEGSRLTVL.

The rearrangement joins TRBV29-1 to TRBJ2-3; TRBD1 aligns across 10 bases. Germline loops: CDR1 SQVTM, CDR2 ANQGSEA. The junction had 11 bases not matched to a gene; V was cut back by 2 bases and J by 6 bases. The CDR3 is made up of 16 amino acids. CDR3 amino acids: CSVEIPGTGDADTQYF. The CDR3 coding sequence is TGCAGCGTTGAAATCCCGGGGACAGGGGATGCCGATACGCAGTATTTT.

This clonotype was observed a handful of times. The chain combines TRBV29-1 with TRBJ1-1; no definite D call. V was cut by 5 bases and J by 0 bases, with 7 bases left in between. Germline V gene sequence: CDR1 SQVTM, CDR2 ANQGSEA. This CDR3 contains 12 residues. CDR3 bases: TGCAGCGTTAGGAGGATGAACACTGAAGCTTTCTTT. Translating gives CSVRRMNTEAFF.

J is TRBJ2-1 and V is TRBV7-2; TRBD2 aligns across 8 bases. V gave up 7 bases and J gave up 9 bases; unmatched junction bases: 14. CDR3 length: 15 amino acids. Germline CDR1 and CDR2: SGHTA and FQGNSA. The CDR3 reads CASNRGGQTFGEQFF. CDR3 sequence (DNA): TGTGCCAGCAACCGGGGGGGCCAAACTTTCGGTGAGCAGTTCTTC.

The DNA of the CDR3 is TGTGCCAGCAGTGAATGGTTAGACAGCTATGGCTACACCTTC. Its translation: CASSEWLDSYGYTF. The rearrangement links TRBV2 to TRBJ1-2, with a tentative D call TRBD1 (5 bases). The ends were cut back, 2 bases at V and 4 bases at J, with 11 bases in the middle. This CDR3 is 14 amino acids long. Germline V gene sequence: CDR1 SNHLY, CDR2 FYNNEI.

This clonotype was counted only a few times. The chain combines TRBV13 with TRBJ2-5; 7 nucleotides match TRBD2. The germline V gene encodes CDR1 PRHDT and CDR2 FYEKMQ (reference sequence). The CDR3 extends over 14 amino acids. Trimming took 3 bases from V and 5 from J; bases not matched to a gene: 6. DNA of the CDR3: TGTGCCAGCAGCTTCACCGCGGGGGTGGAGACCCAGTACTTC. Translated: CASSFTAGVETQYF.

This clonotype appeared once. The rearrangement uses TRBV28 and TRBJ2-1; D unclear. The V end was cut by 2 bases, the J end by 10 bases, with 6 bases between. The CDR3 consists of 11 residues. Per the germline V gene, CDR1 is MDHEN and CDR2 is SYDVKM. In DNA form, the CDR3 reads TGTGCCAGCAGTTTAGCACCAGAGCAGTTCTTC. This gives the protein CASSLAPEQFF. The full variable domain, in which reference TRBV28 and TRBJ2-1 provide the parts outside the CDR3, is DVKVTQSSRYLVKRTGEKVFLECVQDMDHENMFWYRQDPGLGLRLIYFSYDVKMKEKGDIPEGYSVSREKKERFSLILESASTNQTSMYLCASSLAPEQFFGPGTRLTVL.

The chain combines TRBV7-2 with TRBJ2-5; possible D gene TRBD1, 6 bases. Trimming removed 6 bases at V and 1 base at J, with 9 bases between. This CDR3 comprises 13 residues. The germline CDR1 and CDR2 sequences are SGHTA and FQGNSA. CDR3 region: CASRQGTQETQYF. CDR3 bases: TGTGCCAGCAGGCAGGGGACCCAAGAGACCCAGTACTTC.

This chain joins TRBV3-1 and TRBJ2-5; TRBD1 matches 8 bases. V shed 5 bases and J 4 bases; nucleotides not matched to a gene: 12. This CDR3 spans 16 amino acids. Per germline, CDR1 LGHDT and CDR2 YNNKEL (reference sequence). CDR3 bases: TGTGCCAGCAGCTACACGACAGGGGATTTAAGAGAGACCCAGTACTTC. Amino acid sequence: CASSYTTGDLRETQYF.

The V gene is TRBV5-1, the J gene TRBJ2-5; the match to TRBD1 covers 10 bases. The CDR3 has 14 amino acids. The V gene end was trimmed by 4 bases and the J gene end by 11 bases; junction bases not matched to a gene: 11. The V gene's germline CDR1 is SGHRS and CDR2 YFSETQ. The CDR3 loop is CASSTTGGQREQYF. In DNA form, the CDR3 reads TGCGCCAGCAGCACGACAGGGGGCCAGAGGGAGCAGTACTTC.

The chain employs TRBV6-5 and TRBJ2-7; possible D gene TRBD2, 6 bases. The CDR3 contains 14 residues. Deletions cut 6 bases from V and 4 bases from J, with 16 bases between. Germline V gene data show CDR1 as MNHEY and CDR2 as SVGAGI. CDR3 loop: CASSQTPLAYEQYF. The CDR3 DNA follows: TGTGCCAGCAGCCAAACCCCGCTAGCGTACGAGCAGTACTTC.

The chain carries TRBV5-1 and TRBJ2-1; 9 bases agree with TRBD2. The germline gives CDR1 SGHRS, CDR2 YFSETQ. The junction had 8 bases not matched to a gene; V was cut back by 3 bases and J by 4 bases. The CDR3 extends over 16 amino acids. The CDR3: CASSSWRGGRYNEQFF. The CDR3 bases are TGCGCCAGCAGCTCGTGGCGGGGGGGCCGGTACAATGAGCAGTTCTTC. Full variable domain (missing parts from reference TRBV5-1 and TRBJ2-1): KAGVTQTPRYLIKTRGQQVTLSCSPISGHRSVSWYQQTPGQGLQFLFEYFSETQRNKGNFPGRFSGRQFSNSRSEMNVSTLELGDSALYLCASSSWRGGRYNEQFFGPGTRLTVL.

The CDR3 region has the DNA TGTGCCAGCAGTGCACCGGGGGGGGAGCAGTTCTTC. Protein: CASSAPGGEQFF. The chain recombines TRBV25-1 with TRBJ2-1, with TRBD2 identical over 8 bases. The junction had 3 bases not matched to a gene; V was cut back by 4 bases and J by 10 bases. The CDR3 is 12 amino acids. Germline CDR1 and CDR2: MGHDK and SYGVNS.

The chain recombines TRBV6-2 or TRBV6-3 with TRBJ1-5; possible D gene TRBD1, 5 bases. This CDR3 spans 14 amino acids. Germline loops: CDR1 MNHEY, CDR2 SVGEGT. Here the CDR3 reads CGTTREISAQPQHF. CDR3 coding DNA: TGTGGCACCACCAGGGAGATCTCGGCTCAGCCCCAGCATTTT.

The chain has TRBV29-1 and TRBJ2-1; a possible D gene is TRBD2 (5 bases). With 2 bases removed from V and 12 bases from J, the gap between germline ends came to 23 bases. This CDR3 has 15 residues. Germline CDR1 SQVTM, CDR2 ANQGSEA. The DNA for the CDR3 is TGCAGCGTTGAAATTTCGGGAACACACTCGATGGGGCAGTTCTTC. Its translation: CSVEISGTHSMGQFF.

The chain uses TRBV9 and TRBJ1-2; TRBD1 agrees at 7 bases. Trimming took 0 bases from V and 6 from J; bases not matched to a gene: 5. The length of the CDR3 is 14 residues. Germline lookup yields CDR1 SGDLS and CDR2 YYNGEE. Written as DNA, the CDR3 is TGTGCCAGCAGCGTAGTAGGGGGCGCGAATGGCTACACCTTC. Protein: CASSVVGGANGYTF.

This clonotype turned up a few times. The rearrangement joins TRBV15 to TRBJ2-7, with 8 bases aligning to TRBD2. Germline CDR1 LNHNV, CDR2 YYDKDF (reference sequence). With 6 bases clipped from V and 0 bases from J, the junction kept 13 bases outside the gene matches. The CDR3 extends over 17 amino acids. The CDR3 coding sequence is TGTGCCACCAGTCGGGGGGGGAACACCAGGAGCTCCTACGAGCAGTACTTC. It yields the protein CATSRGGNTRSSYEQYF.

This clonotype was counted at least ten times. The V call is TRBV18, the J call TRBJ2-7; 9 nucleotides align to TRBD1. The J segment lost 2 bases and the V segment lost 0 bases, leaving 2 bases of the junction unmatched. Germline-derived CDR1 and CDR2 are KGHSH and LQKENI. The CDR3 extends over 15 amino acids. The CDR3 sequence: CASSPPGQGTYEQYF. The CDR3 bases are TGTGCCAGCTCACCACCGGGACAGGGTACCTACGAGCAGTACTTC. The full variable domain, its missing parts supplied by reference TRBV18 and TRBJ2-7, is NAGVMQNPRHLVRRRGQEARLRCSPMKGHSHVYWYRQLPEEGLKFMVYLQKENIIDESGMPKERFSAEFPKEGPSILRIQQVVRGDSAAYFCASSPPGQGTYEQYFGPGTRLTVT.

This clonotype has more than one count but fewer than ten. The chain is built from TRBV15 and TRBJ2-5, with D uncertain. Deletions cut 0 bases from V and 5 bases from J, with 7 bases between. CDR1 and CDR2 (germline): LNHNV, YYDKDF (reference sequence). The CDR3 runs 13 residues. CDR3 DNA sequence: TGTGCCACCAGCAGAGACAGGTCGGAGACCCAGTACTTC. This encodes CATSRDRSETQYF.